What follows is one T cell receptor beta chain and its context. The antigen this receptor binds is unknown. Within one base of it there is no much larger clone, and no base qualities were kept. At one collaborating source in Seattle, patients were enrolled during active infection and were followed longitudinally through the course of disease. Whole blood was collected in K2EDTA tubes by collaborating institutions according to the institutions' own protocols. For TCRbeta analysis, collaborators shipped samples in one of three forms: frozen whole blood, isolated PBMCs, or DNA extracted from either of those sample types. This record comes from a study of blood T cell repertoires in COVID-19 (dated by TCRdb to 2020 to 2022). For context, the study as a whole: Samples covering the acute and convalescent phases of COVID-19 were provided by collaborators in the United States, Italy and Spain. The material from the prospective study consisted of cDNA or gDNA derived from T cells, B-cell-depleted T cells, or PBMCs. Deeply sampled blood TCRbeta repertoires from subjects exposed to, actively infected with, or recovered from COVID-19 were included in the dataset. A freely available public database, intended as a resource for researchers studying the immune response to SARS-CoV-2, is where the repertoires were released. The samples were drawn from the first 160 participants of the ongoing ImmuneRACE study and from under 1,500 subjects provided by 6 global collaborators. A de-identified subject ID, COVID-19 status, age in years and sex were almost always included in the sample metadata. HLA class I and class II types, where available, came from metadata supplied by the sample provider rather than from assay-based typing. The research as a whole found: How much clinical and demographic metadata was included differed by source and by participant, and the metadata was provided uncurated.

Based on the germline V gene, the CDR1 and CDR2 sequences are SGDLS and YYNGEE. The CDR3 measures 14 amino acids from cysteine to phenylalanine. Only the CDR3 portion is preserved as DNA: 42 bases, with reading frame beginning at the first base. V and J are trimmed by 3 bases and 4 bases, and the gene matches miss 4 bases of the junction. TCRbeta CDR3 regions were amplified from genomic DNA by means of the immunoSEQ Assay, a bias-controlled multiplex PCR. The published analysis was carried out like this. The number of nucleated cells in each sample was estimated from the amplification of reference gene primers within the assay. To quantify the absolute abundance of each unique TCRbeta CDR3 rearrangement, sequence reads were collapsed and filtered. For each sample, productive Simpson clonality was calculated as the square root of Simpson's diversity index across productive rearrangements. The clones in this table, taken by TCRdb from immuneACCESS, are in-frame only. Not every clone is retained; where verified, under half of the shortfall comes from an unresolved V gene, and the cause of the rest is unknown. The DNA gave D and trimming, while V, J and clone size come from that table. The sample yields over 250,000 clones; approximately 88% were counted once. The ten biggest clones cover roughly 10% of the sample.

The chain is made from TRBV9 and TRBJ2-3, and 8 junction bases match TRBD1. This TCR came from a woman in her 70s with COVID-19, enrolled during active disease. Source material: peripheral blood. CDR3 protein: CASSAAGGADTQYF. The sequenced DNA: TGTGCCAGCAGCGCCGCAGGGGGCGCAGATACGCAGTATTTT.